This T cell receptor beta chain was identified in a study of CD8 T cells in ankylosing spondylitis. Regarding the study as a whole: Several of the motif variants were reported before in synovial fluid and blood from reactive arthritis. Reports say disease-linked clones showed up significantly more in matched ankylosing spondylitis synovial fluid. Ankylosing spondylitis blood appeared to be characterized by a TCR beta motif of roughly eight highly homologous variants. Researchers report that disease-linked clones proved CD8+ and relatively rare in peripheral blood.

Comment on this clonotype: Its antigen is not identified.

The CDR3 extends over 15 amino acids. Germline lookup yields CDR1 KGHDR and CDR2 SFDVKD. V gave up 6 bases and J gave up 2 bases, with 12 bases separating them. With molecular barcodes, quantitative 5'-RACE was used to make the TCR beta libraries. One entry per CDR3 protein results from TCRdb running MiXCR on the 5' RACE reads. Seen here are around 140,000 distinct CDR3 sequences, approximately 17% observed once, and the top ten hold 30% to 35%. The sequenced material came from blood, either unsorted or a sorted T cell fraction (not recorded which). The chain recombines TRBV24-1 with TRBJ2-2; D is unclear. This sequence originates from a male donor with ankylosing spondylitis. This CDR3 reads CATSLGKFNTGELFF. CDR3 nucleotide sequence: TGTGCCACCAGTCTGGGCAAGTTTAACACCGGGGAGCTGTTTTTT.